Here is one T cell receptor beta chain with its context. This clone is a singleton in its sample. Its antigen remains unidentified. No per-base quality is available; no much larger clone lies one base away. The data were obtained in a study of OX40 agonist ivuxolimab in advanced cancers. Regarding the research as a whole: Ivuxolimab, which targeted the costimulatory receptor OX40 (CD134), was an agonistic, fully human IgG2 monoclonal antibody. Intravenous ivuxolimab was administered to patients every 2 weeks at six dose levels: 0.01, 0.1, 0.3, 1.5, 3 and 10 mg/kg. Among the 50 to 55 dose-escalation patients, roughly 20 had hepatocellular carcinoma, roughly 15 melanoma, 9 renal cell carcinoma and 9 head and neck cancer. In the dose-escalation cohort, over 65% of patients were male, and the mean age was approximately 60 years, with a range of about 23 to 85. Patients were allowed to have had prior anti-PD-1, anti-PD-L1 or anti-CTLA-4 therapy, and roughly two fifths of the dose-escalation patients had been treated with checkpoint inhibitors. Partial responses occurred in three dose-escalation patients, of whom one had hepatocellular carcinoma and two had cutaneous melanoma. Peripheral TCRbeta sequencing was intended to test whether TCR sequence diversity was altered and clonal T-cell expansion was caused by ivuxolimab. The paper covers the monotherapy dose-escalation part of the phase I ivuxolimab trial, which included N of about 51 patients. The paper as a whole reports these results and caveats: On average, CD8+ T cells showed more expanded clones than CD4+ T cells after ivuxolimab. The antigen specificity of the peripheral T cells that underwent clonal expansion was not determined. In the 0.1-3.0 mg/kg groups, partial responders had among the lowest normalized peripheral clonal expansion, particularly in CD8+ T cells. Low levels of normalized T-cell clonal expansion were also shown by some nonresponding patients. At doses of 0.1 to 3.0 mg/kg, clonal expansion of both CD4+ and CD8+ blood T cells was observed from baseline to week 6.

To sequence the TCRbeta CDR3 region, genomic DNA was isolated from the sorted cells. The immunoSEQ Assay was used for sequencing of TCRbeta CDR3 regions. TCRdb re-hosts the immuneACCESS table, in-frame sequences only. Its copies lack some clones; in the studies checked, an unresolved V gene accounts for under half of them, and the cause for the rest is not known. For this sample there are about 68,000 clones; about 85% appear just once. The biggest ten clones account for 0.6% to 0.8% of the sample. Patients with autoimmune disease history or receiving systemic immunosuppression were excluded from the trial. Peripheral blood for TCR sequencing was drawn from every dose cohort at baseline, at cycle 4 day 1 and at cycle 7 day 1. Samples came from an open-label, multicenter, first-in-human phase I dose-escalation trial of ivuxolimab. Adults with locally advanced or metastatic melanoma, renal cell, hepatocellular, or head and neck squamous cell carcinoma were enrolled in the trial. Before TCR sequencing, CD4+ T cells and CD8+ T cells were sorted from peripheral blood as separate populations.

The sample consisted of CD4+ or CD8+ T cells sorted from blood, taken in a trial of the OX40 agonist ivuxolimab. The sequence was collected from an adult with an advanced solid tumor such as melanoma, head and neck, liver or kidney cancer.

The CDR3 reads CASSVQGAGEKLFF. In nucleotide form, the sequence is TGTGCCAGCAGTGTACAGGGGGCCGGTGAAAAACTGTTTTTT. The chain uses TRBV6-6 and TRBJ1-4; a stretch of 9 junction bases matches TRBD1. Trimming takes 5 bases off V and 7 bases off J; junction bases not matched to a gene: 5. The germline V gene (reference sequence) sets CDR1 to MNHNY and CDR2 to SVGAGI. Its CDR3 holds 14 amino acids, cysteine through phenylalanine. The sequence is cut down to CDR3 DNA, 42 bases in frame from base 1.